This TCR beta chain was documented in a study of blood T cell repertoires in COVID-19. Study overall: Acute and convalescent COVID-19 samples came from the United States, Italy and Spain. Sources were T cells, B-cell-depleted T cells, or PBMCs; the material itself was cDNA or gDNA.

Per the authors' pipeline: By means of reference gene primer amplification, nucleated cell counts were estimated. Data came from immunoSEQ multiplex PCR; TCRdb stores just in-frame clones and leaves some out. Clonal size and the V and J genes are those of that table, whereas D and trimming came from the DNA. The sample has some 240,000 clones; roughly four fifths are singletons. Material: peripheral blood. The TCR originated in a woman over 75 with COVID-19, enrolled during active disease.

CDR3 amino acids: CATSGGLGNEQFF. The CDR3 nucleotides read TGTGCCACCAGCGGAGGACTCGGGAATGAGCAGTTCTTC. The chain is built from TRBV15 and TRBJ2-1, with D perhaps matching TRBD2 (5 bases). This CDR3 comprises 13 residues. V lost 5 bases to trimming and J lost 7 bases, with 12 bases between them. Germline values: CDR1 LNHNV, CDR2 YYDKDF (reference sequence).